This TCR beta chain was profiled in a study of blood T cell repertoires in COVID-19 (dated by TCRdb to the early 2020s). Turning to the overall study: Samples covering the acute and convalescent phases of COVID-19 were provided by collaborators in the United States, Italy and Spain. The samples were drawn from the first 160 participants of the ongoing ImmuneRACE study and from over a thousand subjects provided by 6 global collaborators. Where available, HLA class I and class II types were obtained from metadata supplied by the sample provider rather than from assay-based typing. The repertoires were released in a freely available public database meant as a resource for research on the immune response to SARS-CoV-2. Nearly every sample came with metadata listing a de-identified subject ID, COVID-19 status, age in years and sex. Subjects who had been exposed to COVID-19, were actively infected with it, or had recovered from it provided the deeply sampled blood TCRbeta repertoires that made up the dataset. The material from the prospective study consisted of cDNA or gDNA derived from T cells, B-cell-depleted T cells, or PBMCs. The investigation overall reported the following: The quantity of clinical and demographic metadata differed by source and by participant and was supplied without curation.

With respect to this clone: No antigen is known for it. Per-base quality was not reported, and no clone a single base away is much larger than it.

The immunoSEQ Assay, a bias-controlled multiplex PCR, was used to amplify TCRbeta CDR3 regions from genomic DNA. Concerning the study's data processing: The number of nucleated cells in each sample was estimated by amplification of reference gene primers within the assay. To quantify the absolute abundance of each unique TCRbeta CDR3 rearrangement, sequence reads were collapsed and filtered. For each sample, productive Simpson clonality was calculated as the square root of Simpson's diversity index over productive rearrangements. Imported from immuneACCESS, the table was reduced by TCRdb to in-frame sequences with V and J called. These copies leave out some clones; in studies compared against another copy, an unresolved V gene accounts for under half, and the cause of the remainder is not known. The V and J calls and the clone size are those of that table, but D and trimming were determined from the DNA. The sample data list under 55,000 clones, and roughly nine tenths of these were observed just once. The biggest ten clones account for roughly 4% of the sample.

The collaborating institutions used their own protocols to collect whole blood in K2EDTA tubes. Collaborator samples were shipped for TCRbeta analysis as frozen whole blood, isolated PBMCs, or DNA extracted from either sample type. The germline V and J ends show losses of 5 bases and 3 bases respectively, and no gene match explains 3 bases of the junction. From a lookup of the germline V gene (reference sequence), CDR1 and CDR2 are MNHNY and SVGAGI. From the cysteine through the phenylalanine, the CDR3 covers 14 amino acids. Kept here is only the CDR3 DNA, which spans 42 bases and is read in frame from base 1.

This clonotype originated in a human donor in a cohort sampled during active COVID-19. This receptor chain uses TRBV6-6 and TRBJ1-5, with 8 bases matching TRBD1. The sample consisted of peripheral blood. CDR3 reads: CASSTQGANQPQHF. DNA sequence: TGTGCCAGCAGTACCCAGGGGGCCAATCAGCCCCAGCATTTT.